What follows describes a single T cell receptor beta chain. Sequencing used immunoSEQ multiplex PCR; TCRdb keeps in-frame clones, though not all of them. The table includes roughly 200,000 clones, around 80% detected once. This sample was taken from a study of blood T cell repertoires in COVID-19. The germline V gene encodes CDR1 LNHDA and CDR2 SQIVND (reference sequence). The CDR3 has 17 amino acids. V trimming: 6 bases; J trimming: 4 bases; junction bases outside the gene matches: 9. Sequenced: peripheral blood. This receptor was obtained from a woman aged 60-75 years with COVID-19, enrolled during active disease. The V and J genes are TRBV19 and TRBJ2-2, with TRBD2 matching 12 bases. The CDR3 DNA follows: TGTGCCAGTAGCGTAGGACTAGCGGGACCGGGCACCGGGGAGCTGTTTTTT. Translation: CASSVGLAGPGTGELFF.